The following is a T cell receptor (beta chain) sequence with its context. What it binds is not known. Here immunoSEQ multiplex PCR was the method, and the copy in TCRdb shows in-frame clones only, minus some. The sample yields around 140,000 clones, 80% to 95% seen once. Pooled together were second doses at about 4 or about 12 weeks. The sample is drawn from a study of T cell responses to AZD1222 COVID-19 vaccine. The study's findings and limits: Clonal diversity may have been underestimated, and the donors were mostly white British, with more females than males.

The CDR3 runs to 12 residues. Germline CDR1 MNHNY, CDR2 SVGAGI (reference sequence). The ends were cut back, 6 bases at V and 3 bases at J, with 8 bases in the middle. The clonotype originates from an adult who received the AZD1222 COVID-19 vaccine. The sequencing used peripheral blood, collected 28 days after the second AZD1222 dose. J is TRBJ1-1 and V is TRBV6-6; D not resolved. The CDR3 here is CASSRGDTEAFF. CDR3 coding DNA: TGTGCCAGCAGCCGCGGGGACACTGAAGCTTTCTTT.